The next 10 T cell receptor beta chains were all read from a single sample in a study of cytomegalovirus exposure and HLA in healthy donors. The PCR had 60 Vbeta and 13 Jbeta primers. This table comes from immunoSEQ multiplex PCR, and its TCRdb copy is limited to in-frame clones, with some not included. The sample shows over 150,000 clones, around 74% of them seen only once. Sequencing was performed on PBMCs. The receptors come from a man younger than 35 in good health and CMV-seronegative.

This sequence joins TRBV10-3 and TRBJ2-2; 7 bases fit TRBD1. Per germline, CDR1 ENHRY and CDR2 SYGVKD. J gave up 4 bases and V 5 bases, and 7 bases lay outside the gene matches. The CDR3 extends over 15 amino acids. The CDR3 region is CAISTMTGTTGELFF. The CDR3 DNA is TGTGCCATCAGTACTATGACAGGGACCACCGGGGAGCTGTTTTTT.

This clone was picked up a small number of times. J is TRBJ1-1 and V is TRBV27; no clear D. CDR3 length: 13 amino acids. Trimming took 3 bases from V and 1 from J, leaving 6 bases between them. Germline assignment: CDR1 MNHEY and CDR2 SMNVEV (reference sequence). CDR3 region: CASSFPGNTEAFF. CDR3 DNA sequence: TGTGCCAGCAGTTTCCCAGGGAACACTGAAGCTTTCTTT.

V is TRBV28 and J is TRBJ2-7, with a possible D match to TRBD2 (6 bases). This CDR3 has 14 residues. V shed 6 bases and J shed 1 base, with 13 bases lying between them. The germline V gene encodes CDR1 MDHEN and CDR2 SYDVKM. CDR3 sequence reads: CASSETGTSYEQYF. CDR3 coding DNA: TGTGCCAGCAGCGAAACCGGGACTTCCTACGAGCAGTACTTC.

On this clone itself: Within the sample, other DNA sequences also encode this same CDR3. The chain is built from TRBV7-9 and TRBJ2-7; 12 bases match TRBD2. V lost 5 bases, J lost 3 bases, and 2 bases stayed unmatched. From germline, CDR1 is SEHNR and CDR2 FQNEAQ (reference sequence). This CDR3 is 14 amino acids long. The CDR3 DNA reads TGTGCCAGCAGCCCGACTAGCGGGAGCTACGAGCAGTACTTC. It translates to CASSPTSGSYEQYF.

V usage is TRBV5-4 and J usage is TRBJ1-1; unclear D gene. The ends were cut back, 0 bases at V and 4 bases at J, with 7 bases in the middle. This CDR3 is built from 13 residues. Germline V gene sequence: CDR1 SGHNT, CDR2 YYREEE (reference sequence). CDR3 bases: TGTGCCAGCAGCTTGGGACATCGCACTGAAGCTTTCTTT. The encoded protein is CASSLGHRTEAFF. Drawing the rest from reference TRBV5-4 and TRBJ1-1, the complete variable domain is ETGVTQSPTHLIKTRGQQVTLRCSSQSGHNTVSWYQQALGQGPQFIFQYYREEENGRGNFPPRFSGLQFPNYSSELNVNALELDDSALYLCASSLGHRTEAFFGQGTRLTVV.

The chain combines TRBV28 with TRBJ2-3; D not certain. Germline CDR1 and CDR2: MDHEN and SYDVKM. The CDR3 is made up of 12 amino acids. V lost 9 bases to trimming and J lost 4 bases, with 11 bases between them. CDR3 in amino acids: CASTRSSDTQYF. The CDR3 DNA is TGTGCCAGTACGCGGTCTTCAGATACGCAGTATTTT.

This clone occurred a few times. This chain connects TRBV6-5 to TRBJ2-7, with a weak D call TRBD1 (6 bases). V was clipped by 8 bases and J by 0 bases, with 11 bases between them. The germline V gene has CDR1 MNHEY and CDR2 SVGAGI. The CDR3 length is 13 residues. The DNA of the CDR3 is TGTGCCAGCTCGGACAGATCCTCCTACGAGCAGTACTTC. It encodes CASSDRSSYEQYF.

The chain employs TRBV28 and TRBJ1-1, with 9 bases lining up with TRBD1. CDR3 length: 13 residues. The germline V gene encodes CDR1 MDHEN and CDR2 SYDVKM. The V segment lost 7 bases and the J segment 7 bases; nucleotides outside the gene matches: 7. The CDR3 loop reads CASTPGTGFEAFF. In DNA form, the CDR3 reads TGTGCCAGCACCCCCGGGACAGGGTTTGAAGCTTTCTTT.

This clone was detected only a few times. The gene calls are TRBV6-5 and TRBJ2-1, with D possibly being TRBD2 (6 bases). The CDR3 spans 15 residues. The ends were cut back, 3 bases at V and 4 bases at J, with 13 bases in the middle. The germline V gene encodes CDR1 MNHEY and CDR2 SVGAGI. DNA for the CDR3: TGTGCCAGCAGTTATGGCTGGCGGGAATACAATGAGCAGTTCTTC. Protein sequence: CASSYGWREYNEQFF.

This chain joins TRBV27 and TRBJ1-4; D may be TRBD1 (6 bases). CDR3 length: 16 amino acids. Trimming cost V 2 bases and J 0 bases, with 10 bases left between them. Germline CDR1 is MNHEY and CDR2 is SMNVEV (reference sequence). The CDR3 loop is CASSLRGHATNEKLFF. DNA for the CDR3: TGTGCCAGCAGTTTAAGGGGACATGCAACTAATGAAAAACTGTTTTTT.